This note documents a single T cell receptor beta chain sequence. Its antigen is not known. This sample was included in a study of CD8 T cells in ankylosing spondylitis. Findings and caveats of the study: There was a TCR beta motif, made of eight highly homologous variants, that appeared characteristic of ankylosing spondylitis blood.

Each CDR3 protein gets one entry after TCRdb re-called the 5' RACE reads with MiXCR. This sample has about 540,000 distinct CDR3 sequences; 12% occur once, and the top ten carry approximately 6.3%. V shed 1 base and J 6 bases; nucleotides not matched to a gene: 4. Germline assignment: CDR1 SGHTA and CDR2 FQGNSA. The CDR3 extends over 15 amino acids. The receptor comes from a male donor with ankylosing spondylitis. The sample consisted of blood, either unsorted or a sorted T cell fraction (not recorded which). The chain uses TRBV7-2 and TRBJ2-3; 10 bases map to TRBD2. CDR3 nucleotides: TGTGCCAGCAGCTTAGAGAGCGGGAGGGCGGATACGCAGTATTTT. Translating it yields CASSLESGRADTQYF.